These 9 T cell receptor beta chains came from one sample sequenced in a study of cytomegalovirus exposure and HLA in healthy donors. In the PCR, 60 Vbeta and 13 Jbeta primers were used. Generated by immunoSEQ multiplex PCR, the TCRdb table keeps only in-frame clones and is missing some. This sample has about 93,000 clones, with about four fifths found just once. The sequenced sample was PBMCs. The receptor source for this set is a woman in her 40s in good health and CMV-seronegative.

The chain is built from TRBV7-8 and TRBJ2-1; 8 bases are a match to TRBD2. The germline V gene has CDR1 SGHVS and CDR2 FQNEAQ. Germline trimming cut 3 bases from V and 9 bases from J; bases unmatched to any gene: 13. This CDR3 comprises 16 residues. The CDR3 region is CASSLLAGIVYGEQFF. CDR3 DNA: TGTGCCAGCAGCTTGTTAGCGGGAATAGTGTATGGTGAGCAGTTCTTC.

This rearrangement joins TRBV27 to TRBJ2-1; 12 bases map to TRBD1. The CDR3 spans 20 residues. J was trimmed by 1 base and V by 5 bases; bases with no gene match: 15. CDR1 is MNHEY and CDR2 is SMNVEV in the germline V gene (reference sequence). CDR3: CASSRDRDRGLRGSYNEQFF. As DNA, the CDR3 is TGTGCCAGCAGTAGGGACCGGGACAGGGGGCTCAGGGGGTCCTACAATGAGCAGTTCTTC.

This rearrangement joins TRBV29-1 to TRBJ2-1; 15 bases line up with TRBD2. The V segment lost 6 bases and the J segment 9 bases; nucleotides outside the gene matches: 9. The CDR3 runs 15 residues. Germline V lookup: CDR1 SQVTM, CDR2 ANQGSEA. CDR3 amino acids: CSVGKGLAGGREQFF. CDR3 coding DNA: TGCAGCGTAGGCAAGGGACTAGCGGGAGGTCGTGAGCAGTTCTTC.

This clone was counted between two and nine times. The V gene is TRBV6-5, the J gene TRBJ1-3; 7 positions match TRBD1. Germline V gene lookup returns CDR1 MNHEY and CDR2 SVGAGI. The CDR3 is made up of 15 amino acids. Trimming removed 6 bases from V and 0 bases from J; junction bases left unmatched: 5. The CDR3 protein is CASSQTGASGNTIYF. CDR3 coding DNA: TGTGCCAGCAGCCAAACAGGGGCCTCTGGAAACACCATATATTTT.

The chain recombines TRBV5-5 with TRBJ2-7; 9 nucleotides agree with TRBD2. CDR1 and CDR2 from the germline V gene are SGHKS and YYEKEE (reference sequence). The CDR3 covers 17 residues. V shed 1 base, J shed 0 bases, and the junction held 8 bases outside the gene matches. The CDR3 reads CASSLLTSGQSSYEQYF. As DNA, the CDR3 is TGTGCCAGCAGCTTGCTTACTAGCGGGCAGAGCTCCTACGAGCAGTACTTC. The full variable domain, its missing parts supplied by reference TRBV5-5 and TRBJ2-7, is DAGVTQSPTHLIKTRGQQVTLRCSPISGHKSVSWYQQVLGQGPQFIFQYYEKEERGRGNFPDRFSARQFPNYSSELNVNALLLGDSALYLCASSLLTSGQSSYEQYFGPGTRLTVT.

This chain uses TRBV5-8 with TRBJ2-5; TRBD2 aligns across 12 bases. Trimming removed 4 bases from V and 5 bases from J; junction bases left unmatched: 6. This CDR3 has 15 amino acids. Germline-derived CDR1 and CDR2 are SGHTS and YDEGEE. The CDR3 loop is CASSPGLAGQETQYF. The CDR3 coding sequence is TGTGCCAGCAGCCCGGGACTAGCGGGTCAGGAGACCCAGTACTTC.

This chain uses TRBV5-4 with TRBJ2-5; 12 bases map to TRBD2. This CDR3 comprises 15 residues. Germline loops: CDR1 SGHNT, CDR2 YYREEE (reference sequence). V shed 5 bases, J shed 4 bases, and the junction held 6 bases outside the gene matches. As DNA, the CDR3 is TGTGCCAGCAGACCAAGGACTAGCGGGGTAGAGACCCAGTACTTC. This codes for CASRPRTSGVETQYF. The full variable domain, with the rest looked up from reference TRBV5-4 and TRBJ2-5, is ETGVTQSPTHLIKTRGQQVTLRCSSQSGHNTVSWYQQALGQGPQFIFQYYREEENGRGNFPPRFSGLQFPNYSSELNVNALELDDSALYLCASRPRTSGVETQYFGPGTRLLVL.

This clone was detected only once. The CDR3 sequence: CASRREFSGANVLTF. The CDR3 DNA reads as TGTGCCAGCAGAAGGGAGTTCTCTGGGGCCAACGTCCTGACTTTC. The chain joins TRBV21-1 to TRBJ2-6; the table names TRBD2, a call not compared with the DNA. TRBV21-1 constitutes a pseudogene. The CDR3 is 15 amino acids.

The V call is TRBV11-3, the J call TRBJ2-3, with D possibly TRBD1 on 5 matching bases. The CDR3 runs to 15 residues. The ends were cut back, 5 bases at V and 3 bases at J, with 15 bases in the middle. Germline CDR1 SGHNT, CDR2 YENEEA. The CDR3 sequence: CASSPSVAGTDTQYF. CDR3 nucleotides: TGTGCCAGCAGCCCCAGTGTAGCAGGGACAGATACGCAGTATTTT.